Each of the 20 T cell receptor beta chains below was sequenced from the same sample in a study of control samples from healthy donors and cancer patients. Assay: immunoSEQ multiplex PCR; the TCRdb copy retains only in-frame clones and omits some. The repertoire holds over 60,000 clones, with roughly 85% as singletons. The source material was blood. The receptor set was obtained from a man between 40 and 49 years old in good health.

This clone has only one observation. The chain employs TRBV2 and TRBJ2-3; D is possibly TRBD2 (6 bases). This CDR3 has 17 amino acids. Deletions cut 3 bases from V and 0 bases from J, with 16 bases between. Per the germline V gene, CDR1 is SNHLY and CDR2 is FYNNEI. In nucleotides, the CDR3 is TGTGCCAGCAGTGACGATTCGCGGGGCCCTAGCACAGATACGCAGTATTTT. This gives the protein CASSDDSRGPSTDTQYF.

This sequence joins TRBV3-1 (or the pseudogene TRBV3-2) and TRBJ1-2, with TRBD1 as a possible D gene (6 bases). V dropped 0 bases and J dropped 4 bases, with 12 bases sitting between them. This CDR3 has 15 amino acids. Per the germline V gene, CDR1 is LGHDT and CDR2 is YNNKEL (reference sequence). The CDR3 DNA sequence: TGTGCCAGCAGCCAAGATTGGCAGGGGCTCTATGGCTACACCTTC. Encoded protein: CASSQDWQGLYGYTF.

The gene calls are TRBV9 and TRBJ2-5; TRBD1 agrees at 12 bases. V was clipped by 3 bases and J by 4 bases; unmatched bases: 10. CDR3 length: 17 residues. Germline values: CDR1 SGDLS, CDR2 YYNGEE. CDR3 nucleotides: TGTGCCAGCAGCGACCGGGACAGGGGGCCATGGGGAGAGACCCAGTACTTC. This translates into CASSDRDRGPWGETQYF.

This chain joins TRBV6-4 and TRBJ1-2; 7 bases line up with TRBD1. Germline-derived CDR1 and CDR2 are MRHNA and SNTAGT. The CDR3 has 16 residues. V dropped 3 bases and J dropped 3; count of bases not matched to a gene: 10. The CDR3 protein is CASSEYVDRVDYGYTF. The CDR3 bases are TGTGCCAGCAGTGAATATGTTGACAGGGTGGACTATGGCTACACCTTC.

The chain is built from TRBV7-8 and TRBJ2-1; 7 positions agree with TRBD2. The CDR3 has 16 residues. V lost 5 bases, J lost 2 bases, and 9 bases stayed unmatched. Germline CDR1 is SGHVS and CDR2 is FQNEAQ. The CDR3 bases are TGTGCCAGCAGCCCCGTCGGTGGGGGGGCCTACAATGAGCAGTTCTTC. This sequence encodes CASSPVGGGAYNEQFF.

The rearrangement uses TRBV6-6 and TRBJ1-4; possibly TRBD1 for D (6 bases). Germline loops: CDR1 MNHNY, CDR2 SVGAGI (reference sequence). This CDR3 spans 15 amino acids. Trimming removed 5 bases at V and 0 bases at J, with 10 bases between. The CDR3 DNA reads as TGTGCCAGCAGTAGGTCAGGGGCAACTAATGAAAAACTGTTTTTT. Translation: CASSRSGATNEKLFF.

This clone was found once. The rearrangement joins TRBV4-3 to TRBJ1-1; 11 bases are a match to TRBD1. The length of the CDR3 is 13 residues. Germline lookup yields CDR1 LGHNA and CDR2 YSLEER. Unmatched junction bases numbered 6, after V lost 5 bases and J lost 10 bases. The CDR3 DNA reads TGCGCCAGCAGCGGGACAGGGGGAAGAGGAGCTTTCTTT. It encodes CASSGTGGRGAFF.

The rearrangement joins TRBV6-1 to TRBJ2-6; TRBD1 matches 8 bases. The V segment lost 1 base and the J segment 0 bases; nucleotides outside the gene matches: 8. Germline values: CDR1 MNHNS, CDR2 SASEGT. There are 19 residues in the CDR3. The CDR3 DNA reads as TGTGCCAGCAGTGAAGGCCGGGCAGGGGGCTCCTCTGGGGCCAACGTCCTGACTTTC. Translated, it gives CASSEGRAGGSSGANVLTF.

This clone occurred a few times. The chain carries TRBV5-6 and TRBJ1-1, with 7 positions matching TRBD1. The CDR3 is made up of 14 amino acids. CDR1 is SGHDT and CDR2 is YYEEEE in the germline V gene. V dropped 4 bases and J dropped 7; count of bases not matched to a gene: 10. This CDR3 is CASSRRQGWSEAFF. In DNA form, the CDR3 reads TGTGCCAGCAGCCGACGACAGGGATGGAGTGAAGCTTTCTTT. The whole variable domain, remainder taken from reference TRBV5-6 and TRBJ1-1, is DAGVTQSPTHLIKTRGQQVTLRCSPKSGHDTVSWYQQALGQGPQFIFQYYEEEERQRGNFPDRFSGHQFPNYSSELNVNALLLGDSALYLCASSRRQGWSEAFFGQGTRLTVV.

The chain employs TRBV11-2 and TRBJ2-3; 8 bases are shared with TRBD2. This CDR3 contains 14 residues. J gave up 4 bases and V 5 bases, and 5 bases lay outside the gene matches. CDR1 is SGHAT, CDR2 FQNNGV, per germline. In nucleotides, the CDR3 is TGTGCCAGCAGCCCGGGACTAGTAGCAGATACGCAGTATTTT. As protein: CASSPGLVADTQYF.

The chain recombines TRBV18 with TRBJ2-2, with D tentatively TRBD1 or TRBD2 (5 bases each). The CDR3 runs to 16 residues. Germline V gene sequence: CDR1 KGHSH, CDR2 LQKENI. V lost 5 bases and J lost 0, with 13 bases in between. This chain's CDR3 is CASSKSGASNTGELFF. The CDR3 nucleotides read TGTGCCAGCTCAAAGTCCGGGGCGTCGAACACCGGGGAGCTGTTTTTT.

This clone was recorded only once. The genes are TRBV7-9 and TRBJ2-1, with 12 bases aligning to TRBD2. V was clipped by 6 bases and J by 6 bases; unmatched bases: 6. In germline, CDR1 is SEHNR, CDR2 FQNEAQ (reference sequence). CDR3 length: 15 amino acids. As DNA, the CDR3 is TGTGCCAGCAGACCTAGCGGGGGGGCGTCCAATGAGCAGTTCTTC. Its translation is CASRPSGGASNEQFF.

The chain employs TRBV28 and TRBJ1-6; 8 nucleotides line up with TRBD1. The V gene end was trimmed by 7 bases and the J gene end by 8 bases; junction bases not matched to a gene: 13. The CDR3 loop spans 16 amino acids. Germline-derived CDR1 and CDR2 are MDHEN and SYDVKM. The chain's CDR3 is CASIPPRTGWDSPLHF. Written as DNA, the CDR3 is TGTGCCAGCATCCCCCCCCGGACAGGGTGGGATTCACCCCTCCACTTT.

The chain combines TRBV5-6 with TRBJ2-1; 7 bases agree with TRBD2. Germline V CDR1 and CDR2: SGHDT, YYEEEE. This CDR3 has 17 amino acids. V shed 3 bases, J shed 5 bases, and the junction held 14 bases outside the gene matches. CDR3 region: CASSSTGGEGRNNEQFF. The CDR3 DNA sequence: TGTGCCAGCAGCTCCACCGGAGGGGAGGGCCGGAACAATGAGCAGTTCTTC.

The rearrangement links TRBV10-3 to TRBJ2-7, with 7 bases identical to TRBD2. CDR1 ENHRY and CDR2 SYGVKD come from the germline V gene. The CDR3 runs to 14 residues. Trimming removed 4 bases from V and 1 base from J; junction bases left unmatched: 4. Here the CDR3 reads CAISVSSGSYEQYF. The DNA of the CDR3 is TGTGCCATCAGTGTCTCTAGCGGATCCTACGAGCAGTACTTC.

The rearrangement uses TRBV2 and TRBJ2-1, with TRBD1 matching over 8 bases. CDR3 length: 14 amino acids. Germline CDR1 SNHLY, CDR2 FYNNEI. Trimming at V came to 8 bases and at J to 2 bases, leaving 5 bases not matched to a gene. DNA for the CDR3: TGTGCCAGCGCGACAGGGGTTACCTACAATGAGCAGTTCTTC. Translating it yields CASATGVTYNEQFF.

CDR3 residues: CAWSKGAGTDTQYF. The CDR3, as DNA: TGTGCCTGGAGTAAGGGGGCCGGAACAGATACGCAGTATTTT. This sequence joins TRBV30 and TRBJ2-3; 7 bases agree with TRBD1. The germline V gene encodes CDR1 GTSNPN and CDR2 SVGIG (reference sequence). The CDR3 sequence is 14 residues long. The V and J ends lost 2 bases and 3 bases, in that order; junction bases with no gene match: 5.

The chain has TRBV28 and TRBJ2-2; 11 bases are a match to TRBD1. V lost 6 bases, J lost 3 bases, and 6 bases stayed unmatched. CDR1 is MDHEN, CDR2 SYDVKM, per germline. CDR3 length equals 16 residues. CDR3 residues: CASSQSGQGDTGELFF. The CDR3, as DNA: TGTGCCAGCAGCCAATCGGGACAGGGGGACACCGGGGAGCTGTTTTTT.

The chain combines TRBV30 with TRBJ1-5, with D tentatively TRBD1 (6 bases). Germline CDR1 and CDR2: GTSNPN and SVGIG (reference sequence). V gave up 2 bases and J gave up 1 base, with 12 bases separating them. The CDR3 runs to 15 residues. Here the CDR3 reads CAWSPGQGSNQPQHF. The CDR3 coding sequence is TGTGCCTGGAGTCCGGGGCAGGGGAGCAATCAGCCCCAGCATTTT.

In this sample, this clone turned up a few times. The rearrangement uses TRBV7-6 and TRBJ2-2, with 10 bases identical to TRBD2. The CDR3 has 16 residues. V shed 5 bases and J 5 bases; nucleotides not matched to a gene: 8. Looked up from germline, CDR1 is SGHVS and CDR2 is FNYEAQ. In DNA form, the CDR3 reads TGTGCCAGCAGCCCCCGGGGTAGCGGGGGGACCGGGGAGCTGTTTTTT. Protein: CASSPRGSGGTGELFF.